The present T cell receptor beta chain was sequenced within a study of T-cell reconstitution after alpha-beta-depleted transplantation in children. This clonotype was seen more than once but under ten times. As yet, its antigen is unknown. Construction of the TCRbeta library involved unique molecular identifiers. One entry per CDR3 protein, called by TCRdb with MiXCR from the PCR reads. The profile shows under 750,000 distinct CDR3 sequences, around 23% of them singletons. Findings of the study overall: Newly produced T cells mostly accounted for T-cell counts and diversity one year post-transplant.

CDR1 and CDR2 (germline): SGHVS, FNYEAQ. V was cut by 1 base and J by 5 bases, with 11 bases left in between. The length of the CDR3 is 15 residues. The TCR comes from a boy in the first two years of life who had a stem cell transplant for acute myeloid leukemia, so the T cells may come from the graft donor. The sample consisted of PBMCs, mostly from graft donor cells, taken 360 days after TCRalphabeta/CD19-depleted stem cell transplant. V is TRBV7-6 and J is TRBJ1-4; the D gene is possibly TRBD1 (6 bases). DNA of the CDR3: TGTGCCAGCAGCTTAGAGGGGGGGCCAAATGAAAAACTGTTTTTT. Its translation is CASSLEGGPNEKLFF.